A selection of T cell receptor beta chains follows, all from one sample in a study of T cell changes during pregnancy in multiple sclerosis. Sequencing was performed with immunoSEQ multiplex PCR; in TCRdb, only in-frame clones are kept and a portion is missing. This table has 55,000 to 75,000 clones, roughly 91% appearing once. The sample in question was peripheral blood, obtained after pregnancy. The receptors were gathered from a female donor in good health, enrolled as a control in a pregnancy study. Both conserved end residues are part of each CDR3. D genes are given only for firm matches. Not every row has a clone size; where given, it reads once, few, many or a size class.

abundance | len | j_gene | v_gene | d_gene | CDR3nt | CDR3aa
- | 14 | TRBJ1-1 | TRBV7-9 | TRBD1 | TGTGCCAGCAGTAAACAGGGGCGGGGAACTGAAGCTTTCTTT | CASSKQGRGTEAFF
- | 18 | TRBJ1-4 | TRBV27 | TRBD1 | TGTGCCAGCAGTCCGAAGGGCGGACAGGGTGCAACTAATGAAAAACTGTTTTTT | CASSPKGGQGATNEKLFF
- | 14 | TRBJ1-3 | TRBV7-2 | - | TGTGCCAGCAGCTTGGCAGGGACTGGAAACACCATATATTTT | CASSLAGTGNTIYF
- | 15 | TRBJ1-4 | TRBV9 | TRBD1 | TGTGCCAGCAGCGTGGGGGACAGGGAAAATGAAAAACTGTTTTTT | CASSVGDRENEKLFF
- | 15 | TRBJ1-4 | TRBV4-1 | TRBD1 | TGCGCCAGCAGCCAGGGGACAGCTCCCGATGAAAAACTGTTTTTT | CASSQGTAPDEKLFF
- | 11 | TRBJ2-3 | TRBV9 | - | TGTGCCAGCTCTCAGGCAGATACGCAGTATTTT | CASSQADTQYF
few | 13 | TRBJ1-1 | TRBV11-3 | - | TGTGCCAGCAGCTTGTGGCAGAACACTGAAGCTTTCTTT | CASSLWQNTEAFF
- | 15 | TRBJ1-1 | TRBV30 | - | TGTGCCTGGAGTGTACCCGCAGGGGCGGGCACTGAAGCTTTCTTT | CAWSVPAGAGTEAFF
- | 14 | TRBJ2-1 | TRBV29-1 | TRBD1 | TGCAGCGTTGTGGGACAGGGACGAGACAATGAGCAGTTCTTC | CSVVGQGRDNEQFF
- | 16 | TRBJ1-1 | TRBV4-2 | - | TGTGCCAGCAGCCAAGTAGAGGGTACGGGAGACACTGAAGCTTTCTTT | CASSQVEGTGDTEAFF
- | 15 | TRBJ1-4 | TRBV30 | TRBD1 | TGTGCCTGGAGTCCGGGGACAGCAACTAATGAAAAACTGTTTTTT | CAWSPGTATNEKLFF